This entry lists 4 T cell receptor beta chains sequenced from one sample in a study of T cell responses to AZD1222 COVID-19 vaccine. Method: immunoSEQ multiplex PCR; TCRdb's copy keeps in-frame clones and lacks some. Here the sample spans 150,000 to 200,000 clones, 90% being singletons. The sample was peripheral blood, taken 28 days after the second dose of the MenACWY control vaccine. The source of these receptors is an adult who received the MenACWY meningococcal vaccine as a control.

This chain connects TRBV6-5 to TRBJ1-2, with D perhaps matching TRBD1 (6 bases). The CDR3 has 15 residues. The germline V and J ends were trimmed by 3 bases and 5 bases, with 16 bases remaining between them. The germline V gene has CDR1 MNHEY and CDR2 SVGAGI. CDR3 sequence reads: CASSYNREGVYGYTF. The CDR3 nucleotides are TGTGCCAGCAGTTATAACAGGGAAGGAGTGTATGGCTACACCTTC.

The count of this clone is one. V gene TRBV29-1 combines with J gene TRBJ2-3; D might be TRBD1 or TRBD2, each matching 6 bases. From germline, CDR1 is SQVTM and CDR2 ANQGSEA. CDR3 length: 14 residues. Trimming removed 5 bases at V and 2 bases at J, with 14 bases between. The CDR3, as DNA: TGCAGCGTTTCCTCCGGGGGCTTCACAGATACGCAGTATTTT. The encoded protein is CSVSSGGFTDTQYF.

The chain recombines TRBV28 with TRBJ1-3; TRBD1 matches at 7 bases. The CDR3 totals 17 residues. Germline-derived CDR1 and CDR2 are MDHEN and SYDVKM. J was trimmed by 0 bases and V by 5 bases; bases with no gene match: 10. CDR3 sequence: CASSPNLGQDSGNTIYF. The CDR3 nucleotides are TGTGCCAGCAGTCCAAACCTCGGACAGGACTCTGGAAACACCATATATTTT.

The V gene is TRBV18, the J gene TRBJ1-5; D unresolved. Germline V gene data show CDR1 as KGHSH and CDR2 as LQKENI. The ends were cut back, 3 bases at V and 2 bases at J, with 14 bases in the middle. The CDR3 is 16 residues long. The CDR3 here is CASSPSTSYGNQPQHF. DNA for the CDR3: TGTGCCAGCTCACCGAGTACCAGTTACGGCAATCAGCCCCAGCATTTT.